This T cell receptor (beta chain) was sequenced for a study of blood T cell repertoires in COVID-19. TCRdb's copy holds only in-frame clones and misses some; the assay was immunoSEQ multiplex PCR. The table records tens of thousands of clones, 87% of them present only once. What was sequenced was peripheral blood. The TCR comes from a man aged 40-50 years with COVID-19, enrolled during active disease.

The CDR3 DNA reads TGTGCCACATCGGAAAGAGGCGACGAGCAGTACTTC. Translating it yields CATSERGDEQYF. The J gene is TRBJ2-7, the V gene TRBV24-1; no definite D call. The CDR3 sequence is 12 residues long. Looked up from germline, CDR1 is KGHDR and CDR2 is SFDVKD. Deletions cut 10 bases from V and 5 bases from J, with 14 bases between.